Listed below are T cell receptor beta chains from one sample, sequenced in a study of blood T cell repertoires in COVID-19. Generated by immunoSEQ multiplex PCR, the TCRdb table keeps only in-frame clones and is missing some. The sample consists of about 330,000 clones, more than 75% of them appearing once. Sequenced sample: PBMCs or T cells enriched from blood (not recorded which). The receptors originated from a woman in her thirties who had recovered from COVID-19. Each CDR3 is given with its conserved first and last residue. Each record gives: J gene, V gene, clone size, D gene, CDR3 DNA, CDR3 protein. D genes are given only for firm matches. Expanded clones are given a class, and other clones once, few, many or no size at all.

>TRBJ2-7|TRBV9|-|TRBD2
TGTGCCAGCAGCGTTTTTGCTAGCGGTAGCTACGAGCAGTACTTC
CASSVFASGSYEQYF
>TRBJ2-3|TRBV29-1|once|-
TGCAGCGTTGTAAACGGGGGAGATACGCAGTATTTT
CSVVNGGDTQYF
>TRBJ2-5|TRBV5-4|-|TRBD2
TGTGCCAGCAGCGAGGGACTAGCGGGGGGTCAGACCCAGTACTTC
CASSEGLAGGQTQYF
>TRBJ2-7|TRBV4-1|-|TRBD1
TGCGCCAGCAGCCACCCGAGCGGGACAGGGGAGTACGAGCAGTACTTC
CASSHPSGTGEYEQYF
>TRBJ1-1|TRBV5-5|-|-
TGTGCCAGCAGCTTGGGAGCAGGTTGGTCGAGAACTGAAGCTTTCTTT
CASSLGAGWSRTEAFF
>TRBJ1-5|TRBV19|-|TRBD1
TGTGCCAGTGGGGGACAGCGCAATCAGCCCCAGCATTTT
CASGGQRNQPQHF
>TRBJ1-2|TRBV7-9|once|-
TGTGCCAGCAGCTTAGCGCAGGGGGGCTACACCTTC
CASSLAQGGYTF
>TRBJ1-2|TRBV5-6|-|-
TGTGCCAGCAGCATAGAACCTGGACAGTATGGGAATGGCTACACCTTC
CASSIEPGQYGNGYTF
>TRBJ2-7|TRBV7-2|-|TRBD2
TGTGCCAGCAGCTCCGTTAGGGCTAGCGGGAGCTCCTACGAGCAGTACTTC
CASSSVRASGSSYEQYF
>TRBJ2-1|TRBV29-1|-|-
TGCAGCGCCGAGACCGCGAGACAGGGAGGCGATGAGCAGTTCTTC
CSAETARQGGDEQFF
>TRBJ2-3|TRBV10-3|-|-
TGTGCCACCAAAAGCCAGGCCCGAGGCACAGATACGCAGTATTTT
CATKSQARGTDTQYF
>TRBJ1-1|TRBV11-3|-|-
TGTGCCAGCAGCTTAGGCAGGAACACTGAAGCTTTCTTT
CASSLGRNTEAFF
>TRBJ2-2|TRBV28|-|TRBD1
TGTGCCAGCAGTCCCCCGGGACAGCATTCGAACACCGGGGAGCTGTTTTTT
CASSPPGQHSNTGELFF
>TRBJ1-2|TRBV19|-|-
TGTGCCAGTAGGAGAGGGAACGGCTACACCTTC
CASRRGNGYTF
>TRBJ1-5|TRBV28|-|-
TGTGCCAGCAGTTCCCCAATCGATCATCAATCGGGTCAGCCCCAGCATTTT
CASSSPIDHQSGQPQHF
>TRBJ1-2|TRBV4-2|few|TRBD1
TGTGCCAGCAGCCGAGCTAACAGGGGGCCCGACACCTTC
CASSRANRGPDTF
>TRBJ1-1|TRBV5-8|-|TRBD1
TGTGCCAGCAGCCAAAACGACAGGGGGCTGACTGAAGCTTTCTTT
CASSQNDRGLTEAFF
>TRBJ1-1|TRBV12-5|-|-
TGTGCTAGTGGGCGAGCTTTCTTT
CASGRAFF
>TRBJ2-7|TRBV5-4|-|TRBD2
TGTGCCAGCAGCCCGGGGGGAAACTCCTACGAGCAGTACTTC
CASSPGGNSYEQYF
>TRBJ2-7|TRBV28|once|-
TGTGCCAGCAGCGTCACACCCTACGAGCAGTACTTC
CASSVTPYEQYF
>TRBJ1-6|TRBV7-2|-|TRBD1
TGTGCCAGCAGCTTACAGGGCAGGGGGCGATCACCCCTCCACTTT
CASSLQGRGRSPLHF
>TRBJ1-1|TRBV18|-|-
TGTGCCAGCTCACCAACCTCAGAGGTCGACACTGAAGCTTTCTTT
CASSPTSEVDTEAFF
>TRBJ1-5|TRBV30|few|-
TGTGCCTGGAGTCCTCCCGAAGGGGACTTCAATCAGCCCCAGCATTTT
CAWSPPEGDFNQPQHF
>TRBJ2-3|TRBV15|-|-
TGTGCCACCAGCGTAGGTGAAGGGCAGGGTACGCAGTATTTT
CATSVGEGQGTQYF
>TRBJ1-4|TRBV13|-|-
TGTGCCAGCAGCTTAGGAGGCGGGGGAAAACTGTTTTTT
CASSLGGGGKLFF
>TRBJ1-1|TRBV29-1|once|-
TGCAGCGTTGAGGGCAGGGCGAACACTGAAGCTTTCTTT
CSVEGRANTEAFF
>TRBJ2-1|TRBV4-2|-|TRBD2
TGTGCCAGCAGACCGACTAGCGGGGGTGGCAATGAGCAGTTCTTC
CASRPTSGGGNEQFF
>TRBJ2-7|TRBV14|-|TRBD1
TGTGCCAGCAGCCTACAACCGGGACAGGGGTCCTACGAGCAGTACTTC
CASSLQPGQGSYEQYF
>TRBJ1-2|TRBV7-2|-|-
TGTGCCAGCAGCTTAAGCCCGGACTCAAACTATGGCTACACCTTC
CASSLSPDSNYGYTF
>TRBJ1-1|TRBV10-1|-|-
TGCGCCAGCGCCCCTTCCGGGGGCACTGAAGCTTTCTTT
CASAPSGGTEAFF
>TRBJ1-1|TRBV7-9|-|TRBD1
TGTGCCAGCAGCTCGATCGACCCGGGACAGGGGGCTCGCACTGAAGCTTTCTTT
CASSSIDPGQGARTEAFF
>TRBJ1-2|TRBV7-8|few|TRBD1
TGTGCCAGCAGCTTAGCGCGGGGACAGGGACTCTATGGCTACACCTTC
CASSLARGQGLYGYTF
>TRBJ2-1|TRBV28|-|-
TGTGCCAGCCTCGCGAGGGCTGGAAGCTCCTACAATGAGCAGTTCTTC
CASLARAGSSYNEQFF
>TRBJ2-3|TRBV7-9|once|TRBD2
TGTGCCAGCAGCTTACCCCGGACTAGCGGGGTGTGGAGCACAGATACGCAGTATTTT
CASSLPRTSGVWSTDTQYF
>TRBJ1-4|TRBV6-1|-|-
TGTGCCAGCAGTGTCGGTAGGGGGAGGGGGTCTGAAAAACTGTTTTTT
CASSVGRGRGSEKLFF
>TRBJ1-1|TRBV5-5|-|TRBD1
TGTGCCAGCAGCTACGACAGGGGCGGCACTGAAGCTTTCTTT
CASSYDRGGTEAFF
>TRBJ2-7|TRBV5-1|-|TRBD2
TGCGCCAGCAGCTTGGACGGACTAGCGGGGGGCGTCGACGAGCAGTACTTC
CASSLDGLAGGVDEQYF
>TRBJ2-7|TRBV27|-|-
TGTGCCAGCAGTTGGGGGGACAGCTACGAGCAGTACTTC
CASSWGDSYEQYF